Below are 9 T cell receptor beta chains sequenced from a single sample in a study of breast tumors, draining lymph nodes, adjacent tissues. TCRdb called the multiplex PCR reads again in MiXCR, with one record for every CDR3 protein. The sample has over 200,000 distinct CDR3 sequences; 32% are singletons. Breast cancer patients provided tissue from their axillary draining lymph nodes. Sequencing input: axillary lymph node tissue. The receptors were gathered from a female donor with breast cancer. Some clones in this sample may be carry-over from other donors' samples.

There are many counts of this clonotype. The V and J genes are TRBV5-6 and TRBJ1-6; 10 nucleotides align to TRBD1. The germline V gene encodes CDR1 SGHDT and CDR2 YYEEEE. CDR3 size: 17 residues. V lost 3 bases to trimming and J lost 2 bases; unmatched junction nucleotides: 5. CDR3 bases: TGTGCCAGCAGCTCCCGGGACAGGGGAGCCTATAATTCACCCCTCCACTTT. Its protein is CASSSRDRGAYNSPLHF.

This chain links TRBV12-3 or TRBV12-4 with TRBJ1-4, with TRBD1 as a possible D gene (6 bases). The CDR3 length is 16 residues. Trimming cost V 3 bases and J 2 bases, with 13 bases left between them. This CDR3 reads CASSFPGAPTNEKLFF. The CDR3 coding sequence is TGTGCCAGCAGTTTCCCGGGGGCGCCTACTAATGAAAAACTGTTTTTT.

V gene TRBV5-1 combines with J gene TRBJ2-5; 13 bases line up with TRBD2. Germline CDR1 SGHRS, CDR2 YFSETQ. There are 15 residues in the CDR3. V shed 7 bases, J shed 5 bases, and the junction held 8 bases outside the gene matches. CDR3 coding DNA: TGCGCCAGCCGACTAGCGGGAGGTGGTCACGAGACCCAGTACTTC. Translating gives CASRLAGGGHETQYF. The full variable domain, completed using reference TRBV5-1 and TRBJ2-5, is KAGVTQTPRYLIKTRGQQVTLSCSPISGHRSVSWYQQTPGQGLQFLFEYFSETQRNKGNFPGRFSGRQFSNSRSEMNVSTLELGDSALYLCASRLAGGGHETQYFGPGTRLLVL.

Ten or more counts support this clonotype. The chain has TRBV5-5 and TRBJ2-2; D gene ambiguous. V lost 4 bases to trimming and J lost 6 bases, with 13 bases between them. Germline CDR1 is SGHKS and CDR2 is YYEKEE (reference sequence). This CDR3 region has 14 residues. This CDR3 reads CASSQNYFAGELFF. CDR3 coding DNA: TGTGCCAGCAGCCAAAACTATTTCGCCGGGGAGCTGTTTTTT.

This clonotype has at least ten counts. The rearrangement joins TRBV20-1 to TRBJ1-4, with a possible D match to TRBD1 (6 bases). The CDR3 contains 14 residues. Germline CDR1 DFQATT, CDR2 SNEGSKA (reference sequence). The V and J ends lost 0 bases and 8 bases respectively, with 13 bases between them. The CDR3 region is CSARDPTRGEKLFF. In DNA form, the CDR3 reads TGCAGTGCTAGAGATCCGACTAGGGGGGAAAAACTGTTTTTT.

For the CDR3, the DNA is TGTGCCACCGGACTAGCGGGAGTTGGTGAGCAGTTCTTC. As protein: CATGLAGVGEQFF. This chain joins TRBV24-1 and TRBJ2-1; TRBD2 agrees at 13 bases. The J segment lost 9 bases and the V segment lost 9 bases, leaving 4 bases of the junction unmatched. The CDR3 contains 13 residues. Germline V gene data show CDR1 as KGHDR and CDR2 as SFDVKD.

This clonotype was recorded at least ten times. The genes are TRBV11-2 and TRBJ2-7; D is tentatively TRBD1 or TRBD2 (5 bases each). The V end lost 5 bases, the J end lost 4 bases, and 18 bases lay between the germline ends. CDR1 SGHAT and CDR2 FQNNGV come from the germline V gene. This CDR3 is 15 amino acids long. In DNA form, the CDR3 reads TGTGCCAGCAGCCCCGACTGGGGGATCGTGTACGAGCAGTACTTC. Protein: CASSPDWGIVYEQYF.

The chain joins TRBV2 to TRBJ1-1; unclear D gene. CDR3 size: 15 residues. Trimming removed 2 bases from V and 4 bases from J, with 14 bases in between. Germline-derived CDR1 and CDR2 are SNHLY and FYNNEI. The chain's CDR3 is CASSESRKGGTEAFF. Here the CDR3 DNA reads TGTGCCAGCAGTGAAAGCCGAAAGGGTGGCACTGAAGCTTTCTTT.

The rearrangement links TRBV6-4 to TRBJ2-6; the match to TRBD1 covers 10 bases. The CDR3 has 18 residues. Per germline, CDR1 MRHNA and CDR2 SNTAGT. Trimming at V came to 6 bases and at J to 0 bases, leaving 8 bases not matched to a gene. Written as DNA, the CDR3 is TGTGCCAGCAGCCGGGACAGGGGCCCTCGCTCTGGGGCCAACGTCCTGACTTTC. Translated, it gives CASSRDRGPRSGANVLTF.